Sequencing of this TCR beta chain was carried out in a study of shared clonotypes between healthy human individuals (dated by TCRdb to about 2020). Describing the broader study: A few men and two women, aged 18 to 49 years, made up the cohort. Per donor, leukapheresis produced somewhere between about 0.85 and 10 billion PBMCs. Different laboratories and diverse techniques were used to prepare libraries and sequence TCR repertoires, to increase sequencing depth and limit assay-specific biases. Per donor, three plates each were used for CD4 naive and CD4 memory, two for CD8 naive, and one for CD8 memory. The study deeply sequenced blood TCR repertoires of five healthy adults to estimate repertoire size and the extent of clonotype sharing between individuals.

Looking up the germline V gene yields CDR1 SGHAT and CDR2 FQNNGV. V was cut back by 2 bases and J by 8 bases, leaving a gap of 25 bases between them. The CDR3 contains 18 residues, cysteine and phenylalanine counted. The DNA shown is the 54-base CDR3, in frame from base 1. A word on this clone: No antigen is known for it. Base quality data are lacking; no much larger clone is found one base away.

Using the deep immunoSEQ assay, multiplex PCR amplified TCR CDR3 regions from genomic DNA. Extracted genomic DNA from each cell subset was spread evenly across all wells of several immunoSEQ 96-well plates, with each plate serving as a replicate. For sorted subsets, each replicate PCR was loaded with 200 ng genomic DNA, equivalent to roughly 30,000 T cell genomes. The purified libraries were quantified using a Qubit 3.0 fluorometer, sized with a Bioanalyzer 2100, and then quantified again using the KAPA Library Quantification kit. Every immunoSEQ 96-well plate was sequenced on a separate single-read 150-cycle Illumina NextSeq 550 flow cell. The published analysis was carried out like this. Because the immunoSEQ output included only junctional sequences and no quality scores, the filtering could not be the same as the filtering used for full-length reads. To assign V/J genes and CDR3, sequences were annotated against IMGT germline references using PyIR, a Python wrapper for IgBLAST v1.9. Reads were removed for weak V/J assignments (E-value above 1e-6), missing CDR3, stop codons, out-of-frame junctions, or ambiguous translated residues. V3J clonotypes were defined as sequences sharing an identical inferred V gene, J gene, and CDR3 amino acid sequence. Percentage overlap between repertoires was computed as shared unique clonotypes divided by the size of the smaller repertoire. Repertoire richness was assessed with RTK rarefaction, the Chao1 estimator, and Recon v2.1 estimates of unobserved clonotypes. For all TCRbeta clonotypes obtained by the gDNA method from four donors, generation probabilities were computed with OLGA. In its TCRdb copy, this immuneACCESS table keeps in-frame sequences only and misses some clones. Where compared with another copy, unresolved V genes explain less than half of these, and the others have no known cause. V, J and clone size were drawn from that table, and D and trimming were deduced from the DNA. The sample includes 2 million to 2.5 million clones, with 85% to 95% observed a single time. The ten largest clones represent 1% to 1.3% of the sample.

For the CD8 naive samples, CD45RO-negative cells were positively selected for CCR7, yielding a CD45RA+CCR7+ population from which TemRA cells were excluded. Healthy HIV-negative adults with no recently reported acute infections or vaccinations were included as donors. Only Caucasian adults living in Nashville, Tennessee, USA were represented among the donors. Blood was collected by leukapheresis, and PBMCs were isolated by Ficoll-Histopaque density gradient centrifugation and then cryopreserved in liquid nitrogen vapor phase. Purity and quantity of every magnetically sorted T cell population were checked by analytical flow cytometry. Genomic DNA was isolated from every sorted fraction and measured by UV absorbance on a Nanodrop 2000c. Overall study outcomes, separate from this receptor: Only blood was sampled, and tissue TCR repertoires likely differ from those in blood. Sharing across a few donors was observed for around 5% of naive CD4, over 3% of naive CD8, roughly 2.4% of memory CD4, and about 0.38% of memory CD8 clonotypes. Based on pairwise subsampling, the degree of clonotype sharing among donors was expected to be affected by sequencing depth. Estimated clonotype richness was generally larger for naive than for memory subsets. Because the study included a small number of donors, the genetic and exposure-history diversity represented was limited. Compared with non-shared clonotypes, the clonotypes found in all four sorted-subset donors had higher generation probabilities. Incomplete sequencing was indicated by rarefaction of sorted-subset datasets, despite the large sequencing depth.

Sample: naive CD8+ T cells sorted from blood. Taken with the paper, the label for cell subset or site translates to: CD45RA+CCR7+. The receptor chain draws on TRBV11-2 and TRBJ2-1; the D region may be TRBD1 or TRBD2, each matching 6 bases equally. The source is a man aged 18 to 30 in good health. The CDR3 region: CASSLPFDGGGLRDEQFF. Here is the DNA: TGTGCCAGCAGCTTACCCTTCGACGGGGGCGGCTTGAGGGATGAGCAGTTCTTC.